The clone carrying this TCR beta chain was found a few times. The antigen is undetermined. These data belong to a study of blood T cells in healthy people across ages. Findings and limits, study-wide: Nothing was known about donor CMV status, and this possibly confounded expanded clonotype changes.

Alongside a J-beta primer mix, a sample-barcoded 5' primer served in a second PCR lasting roughly 7 to 12 cycles. TCRdb recomputed calls from the 5' RACE reads with MiXCR, one row per CDR3 protein. The sample lists over 1,500,000 distinct CDR3 sequences, roughly two fifths occurring once. Sequencing used blood. This receptor was identified in a human donor in good health.

CDR3 amino acids: CASSRTGTGRFNEQFF. The DNA for the CDR3 is TGCGCCAGCAGCCGGACCGGGACAGGGCGGTTCAATGAGCAGTTCTTC. The chain recombines TRBV4-1 with TRBJ2-1, with 9 positions matching TRBD1. The CDR3 has 16 residues. In germline, CDR1 is MGHRA, CDR2 YSYEKL. J lost 6 bases, V lost 4 bases, and 10 bases had no gene match.